The 4 T cell receptor beta chains in this list originate from one sample, sequenced in a study of shared clonotypes between healthy human individuals (dated by TCRdb to 2018 to 2020). Library preparation used the immunoSEQ multiplex PCR assay. What TCRdb holds here is the immuneACCESS table cut down to in-frame rearrangements. Part of the clones is not present; checked against another copy, under half of the missing clones reflect an unresolved V gene, and the others are unexplained. The sample has 950,000 to 1,100,000 clones on record, about 70% of them singletons. Clones ranked in the top ten supply approximately 1.5% of the sample. The sequencing sample was made of memory CD4+ T cells sorted from blood. Sample cell subset or site, as interpreted from the label and publication: CD45RA-negative fraction. The source of these receptors is a man younger than 30 in good health.

The chain has TRBV6-5 and TRBJ2-5; D is perhaps TRBD2 (6 bases). The J call could be wrong; TRBJ2-7 is a better fit for the DNA end. CDR1 and CDR2 (germline): MNHEY, SVGAGI. This CDR3 has 14 amino acids. CDR3 DNA sequence: TGTGCCAGCAGCGGGGGAGGAAGAGCCTACGAGCAGTACTTC. This gives the protein CASSGGGRAYEQYF.

The CDR3 loop is CASSLSQGFEQYF. The CDR3 DNA is TGCGCCAGCAGCTTGTCCCAGGGGTTCGAGCAGTACTTC. This chain links TRBV5-1 with TRBJ2-7; a weak D match, TRBD1 (6 bases). CDR3 length: 13 amino acids. V gave up 1 base and J gave up 6 bases, with 11 bases separating them. The V gene's germline CDR1 is SGHRS and CDR2 YFSETQ.

The chain combines TRBV2 with TRBJ1-1; D is ambiguous. This CDR3 is 13 amino acids long. V lost 4 bases, J lost 3 bases, and 9 bases lay in between. Germline V gene sequence: CDR1 SNHLY, CDR2 FYNNEI. CDR3 amino acids: CASSGGPYTEAFF. For the CDR3, the DNA is TGTGCCAGCAGTGGAGGTCCCTACACTGAAGCTTTCTTT.

A few counts support this clone. The chain has TRBV28 and TRBJ2-2, with D possibly being TRBD1 or TRBD2 (6 bases each). With 5 bases removed from V and 5 bases from J, the gap between germline ends came to 15 bases. CDR3 length: 15 amino acids. Germline CDR1 and CDR2: MDHEN and SYDVKM. The DNA of the CDR3 is TGTGCCAGCAGTCCCAGCGGGCAGGGGACCGGGGAGCTGTTTTTT. Protein product: CASSPSGQGTGELFF.